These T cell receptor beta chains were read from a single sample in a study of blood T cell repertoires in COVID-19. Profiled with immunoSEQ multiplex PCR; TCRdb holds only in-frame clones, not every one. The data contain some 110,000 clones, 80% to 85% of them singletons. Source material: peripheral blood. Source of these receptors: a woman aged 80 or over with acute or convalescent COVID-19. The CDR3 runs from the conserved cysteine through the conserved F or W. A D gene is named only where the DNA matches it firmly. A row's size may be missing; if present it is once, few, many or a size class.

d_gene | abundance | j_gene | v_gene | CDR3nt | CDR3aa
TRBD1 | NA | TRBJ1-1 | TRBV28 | TGTGCCAGCAGTTCGGCAGGGGGCTCGTCGAACACTGAAGCTTTCTTT | CASSSAGGSSNTEAFF
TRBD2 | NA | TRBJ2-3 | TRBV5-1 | TGCGCCAGCAGCTTGGGGCTAGCGGGAGCAGATACGCAGTATTTT | CASSLGLAGADTQYF
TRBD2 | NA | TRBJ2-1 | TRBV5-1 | TGCGCCAGCAGCAGTTCTAGCGGGAATGCCTACAATGAGCAGTTCTTC | CASSSSSGNAYNEQFF
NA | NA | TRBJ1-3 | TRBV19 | TGTGCCAGTAGTCCCTGGAGGCGTTCTGGAAACACCATATATTTT | CASSPWRRSGNTIYF
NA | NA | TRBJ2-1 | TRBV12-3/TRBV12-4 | TGTGCCAGCAGTTTTAACAATGAGCAGTTCTTC | CASSFNNEQFF
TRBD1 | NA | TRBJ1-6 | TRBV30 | TGTGCCTGGGGACAGGGAAATTCACCCCTCCACTTT | CAWGQGNSPLHF
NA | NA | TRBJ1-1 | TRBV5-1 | TGCGCCAGCAGCAAGCGGGAGGGGAACACTGAAGCTTTCTTT | CASSKREGNTEAFF
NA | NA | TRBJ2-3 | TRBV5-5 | TGTGCCAGCAGCTTGGGATCTGGGACTCCCGACCCCAGTACGCAGTATTTT | CASSLGSGTPDPSTQYF
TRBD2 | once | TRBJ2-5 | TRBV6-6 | TGTGCCAGCAGTTCACCCGGGGTAGCGGGAGTCGAGACCCAGTACTTC | CASSSPGVAGVETQYF
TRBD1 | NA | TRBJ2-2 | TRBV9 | TGTGCCAGCAGCGCCAGGACAGGGGACACCGGGGAGCTGTTTTTT | CASSARTGDTGELFF